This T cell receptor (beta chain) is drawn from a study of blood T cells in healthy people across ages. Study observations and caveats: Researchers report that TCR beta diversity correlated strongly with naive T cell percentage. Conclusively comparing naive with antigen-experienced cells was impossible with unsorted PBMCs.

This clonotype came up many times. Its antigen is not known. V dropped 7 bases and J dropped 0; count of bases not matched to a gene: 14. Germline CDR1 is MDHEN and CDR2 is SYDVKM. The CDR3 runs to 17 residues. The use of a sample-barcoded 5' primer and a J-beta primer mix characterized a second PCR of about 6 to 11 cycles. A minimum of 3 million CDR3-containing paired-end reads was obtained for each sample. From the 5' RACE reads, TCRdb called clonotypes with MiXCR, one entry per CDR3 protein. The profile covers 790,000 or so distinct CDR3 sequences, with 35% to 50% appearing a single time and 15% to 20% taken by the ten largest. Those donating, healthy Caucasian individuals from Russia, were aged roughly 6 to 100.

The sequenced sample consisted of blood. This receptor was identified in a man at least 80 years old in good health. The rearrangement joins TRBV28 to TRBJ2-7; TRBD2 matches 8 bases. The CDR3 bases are TGTGCCAGCAACCCGTCATTAGCGGGATCACGCTCCTACGAGCAGTACTTC. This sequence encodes CASNPSLAGSRSYEQYF.